The present T cell receptor (beta chain) was sequenced within a study of T cell changes during pregnancy in multiple sclerosis. This CDR3 is built from 14 residues. Germline lookup yields CDR1 LNHNV and CDR2 YYDKDF (reference sequence). The V gene lost 0 bases and the J gene lost 2 bases, with 8 bases spanning the gap. The repertoire was sequenced with immunoSEQ multiplex PCR; TCRdb's copy has only in-frame clones and lacks some. This repertoire shows under 150,000 clones, approximately 96% found once; its top ten account for roughly 0.45%. The chain links TRBV15 to TRBJ2-7; D is uncertain. This TCR was recovered from a female donor with multiple sclerosis, enrolled in a pregnancy study. The sequences come from peripheral blood, collected after pregnancy. CDR3 in amino acids: CATSRDSRTYEQYF. Here the CDR3 DNA reads TGTGCCACCAGCAGAGACAGTCGTACCTACGAGCAGTACTTC.